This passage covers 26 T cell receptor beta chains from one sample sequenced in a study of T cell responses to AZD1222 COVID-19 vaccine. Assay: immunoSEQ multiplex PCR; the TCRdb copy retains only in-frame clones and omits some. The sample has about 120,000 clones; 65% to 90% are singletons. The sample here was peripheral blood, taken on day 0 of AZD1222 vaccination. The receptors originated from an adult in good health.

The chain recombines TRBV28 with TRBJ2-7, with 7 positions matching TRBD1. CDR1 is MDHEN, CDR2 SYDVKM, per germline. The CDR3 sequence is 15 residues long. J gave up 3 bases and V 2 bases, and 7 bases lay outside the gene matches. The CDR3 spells CASSLGGQQIYEQYF. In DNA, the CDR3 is TGTGCCAGCAGTTTAGGGGGACAGCAGATCTACGAGCAGTACTTC.

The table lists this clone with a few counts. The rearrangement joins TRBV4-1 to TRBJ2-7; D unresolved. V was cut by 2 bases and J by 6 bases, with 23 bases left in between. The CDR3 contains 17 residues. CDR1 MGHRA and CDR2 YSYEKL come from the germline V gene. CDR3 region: CASSQLNLGFGEGEQYF. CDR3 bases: TGCGCCAGCAGCCAACTAAACCTAGGATTTGGGGAAGGCGAGCAGTACTTC.

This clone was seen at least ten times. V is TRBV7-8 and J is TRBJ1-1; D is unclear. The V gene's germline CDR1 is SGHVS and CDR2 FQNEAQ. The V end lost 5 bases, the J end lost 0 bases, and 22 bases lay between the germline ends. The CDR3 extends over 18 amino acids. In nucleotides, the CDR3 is TGTGCCAGCAGCCGCTCCACCTCGGGCAGCCACATGAACACTGAAGCTTTCTTT. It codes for CASSRSTSGSHMNTEAFF.

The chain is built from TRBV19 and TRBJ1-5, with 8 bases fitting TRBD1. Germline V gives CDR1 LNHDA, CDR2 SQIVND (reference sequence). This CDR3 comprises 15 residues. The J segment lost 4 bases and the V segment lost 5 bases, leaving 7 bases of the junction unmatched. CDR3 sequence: CASSPPDRVNQPQHF. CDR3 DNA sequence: TGTGCCAGTAGTCCCCCGGACAGGGTAAATCAGCCCCAGCATTTT.

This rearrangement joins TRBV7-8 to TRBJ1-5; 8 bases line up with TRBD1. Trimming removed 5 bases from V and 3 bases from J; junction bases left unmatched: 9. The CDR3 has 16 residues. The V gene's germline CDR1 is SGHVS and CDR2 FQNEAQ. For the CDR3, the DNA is TGTGCCAGCAGCCCCAATAACAGGGGGAACAATCAGCCCCAGCATTTT. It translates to CASSPNNRGNNQPQHF.

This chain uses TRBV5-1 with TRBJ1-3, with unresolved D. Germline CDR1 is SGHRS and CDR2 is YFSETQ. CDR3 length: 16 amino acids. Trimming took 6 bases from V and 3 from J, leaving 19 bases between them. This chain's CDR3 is CASTWGSPVGGNTIYF. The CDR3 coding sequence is TGCGCCAGCACATGGGGATCGCCAGTGGGTGGAAACACCATATATTTT. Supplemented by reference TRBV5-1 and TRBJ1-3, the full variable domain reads KAGVTQTPRYLIKTRGQQVTLSCSPISGHRSVSWYQQTPGQGLQFLFEYFSETQRNKGNFPGRFSGRQFSNSRSEMNVSTLELGDSALYLCASTWGSPVGGNTIYFGEGSWLTVV.

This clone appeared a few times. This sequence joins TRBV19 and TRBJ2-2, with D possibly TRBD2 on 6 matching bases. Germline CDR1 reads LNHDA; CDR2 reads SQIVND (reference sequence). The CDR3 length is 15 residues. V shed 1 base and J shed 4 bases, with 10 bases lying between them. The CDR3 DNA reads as TGTGCCAGTAGTATAGTAGGGAGGCTCACCGGGGAGCTGTTTTTT. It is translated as CASSIVGRLTGELFF.

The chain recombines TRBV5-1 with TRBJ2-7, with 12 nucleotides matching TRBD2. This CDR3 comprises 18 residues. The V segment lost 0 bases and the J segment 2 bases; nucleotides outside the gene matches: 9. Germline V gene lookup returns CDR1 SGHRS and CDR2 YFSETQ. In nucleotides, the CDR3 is TGCGCCAGCAGCTTGGGGCTAGCGGGAGGGATGGGGCCCTACGAGCAGTACTTC. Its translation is CASSLGLAGGMGPYEQYF.

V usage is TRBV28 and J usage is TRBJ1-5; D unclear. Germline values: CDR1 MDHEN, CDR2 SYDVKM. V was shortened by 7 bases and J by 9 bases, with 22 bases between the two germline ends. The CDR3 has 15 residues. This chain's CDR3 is CASKSTVSGVRPQHF. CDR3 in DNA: TGTGCCAGCAAAAGTACAGTTTCAGGAGTCCGGCCCCAGCATTTT.

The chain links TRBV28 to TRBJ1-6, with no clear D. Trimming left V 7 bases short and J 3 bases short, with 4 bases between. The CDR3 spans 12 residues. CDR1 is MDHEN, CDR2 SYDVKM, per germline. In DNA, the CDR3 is TGTGCCAGCACGGTCTATAATTCACCCCTCCACTTT. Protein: CASTVYNSPLHF.

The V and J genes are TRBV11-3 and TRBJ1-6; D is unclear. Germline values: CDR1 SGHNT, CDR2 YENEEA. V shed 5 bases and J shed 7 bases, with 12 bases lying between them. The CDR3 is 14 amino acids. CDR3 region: CASSPTSENSPLHF. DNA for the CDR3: TGTGCCAGCAGCCCCACATCGGAAAATTCACCCCTCCACTTT.

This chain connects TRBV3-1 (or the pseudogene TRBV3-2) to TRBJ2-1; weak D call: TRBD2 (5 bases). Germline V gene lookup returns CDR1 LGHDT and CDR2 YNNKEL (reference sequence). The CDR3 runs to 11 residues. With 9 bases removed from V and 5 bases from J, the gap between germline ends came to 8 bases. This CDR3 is CARDFNNEQFF. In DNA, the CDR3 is TGTGCCAGGGACTTCAACAATGAGCAGTTCTTC.

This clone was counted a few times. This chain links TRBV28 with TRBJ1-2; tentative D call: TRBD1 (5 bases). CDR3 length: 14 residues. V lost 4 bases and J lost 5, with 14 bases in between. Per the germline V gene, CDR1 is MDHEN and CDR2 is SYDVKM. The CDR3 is CASSSLGGGYGYTF. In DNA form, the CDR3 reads TGTGCCAGCAGTTCTCTCGGGGGGGGATATGGCTACACCTTC.

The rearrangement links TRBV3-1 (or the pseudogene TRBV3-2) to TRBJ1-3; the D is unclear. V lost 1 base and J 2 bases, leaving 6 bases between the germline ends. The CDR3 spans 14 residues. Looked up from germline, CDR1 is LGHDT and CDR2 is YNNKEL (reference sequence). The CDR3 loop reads CASSQGSAGNTIYF. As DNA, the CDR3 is TGTGCCAGCAGCCAAGGCAGTGCTGGAAACACCATATATTTT.

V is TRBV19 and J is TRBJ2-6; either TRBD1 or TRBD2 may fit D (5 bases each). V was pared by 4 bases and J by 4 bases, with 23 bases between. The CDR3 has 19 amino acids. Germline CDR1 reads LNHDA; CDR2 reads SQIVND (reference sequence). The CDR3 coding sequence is TGTGCCAGTAGTACCCCCGGGGCAGCCCGGGCGGGCGGGGCCAACGTCCTGACTTTC. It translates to CASSTPGAARAGGANVLTF.

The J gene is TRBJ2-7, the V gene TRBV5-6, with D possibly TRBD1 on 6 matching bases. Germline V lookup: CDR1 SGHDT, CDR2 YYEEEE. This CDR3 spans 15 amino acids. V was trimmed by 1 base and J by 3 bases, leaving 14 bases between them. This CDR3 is CASSLPGQTYYEQYF. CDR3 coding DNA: TGTGCCAGCAGCTTGCCGGGACAAACGTACTACGAGCAGTACTTC. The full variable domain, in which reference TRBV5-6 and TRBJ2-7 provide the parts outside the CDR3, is DAGVTQSPTHLIKTRGQQVTLRCSPKSGHDTVSWYQQALGQGPQFIFQYYEEEERQRGNFPDRFSGHQFPNYSSELNVNALLLGDSALYLCASSLPGQTYYEQYFGPGTRLTVT.

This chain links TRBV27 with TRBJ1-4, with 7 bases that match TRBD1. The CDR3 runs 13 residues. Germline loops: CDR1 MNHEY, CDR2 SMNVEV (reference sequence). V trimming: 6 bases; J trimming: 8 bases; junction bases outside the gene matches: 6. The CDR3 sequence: CASSGTGVEKLFF. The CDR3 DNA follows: TGTGCCAGCAGCGGCACAGGGGTAGAAAAACTGTTTTTT.

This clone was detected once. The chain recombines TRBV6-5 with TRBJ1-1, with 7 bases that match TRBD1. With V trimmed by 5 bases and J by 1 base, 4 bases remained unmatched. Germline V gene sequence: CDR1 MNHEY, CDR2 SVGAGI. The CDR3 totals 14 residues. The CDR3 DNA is TGTGCCAGCAGTCATCGGACAGGGAACACTGAAGCTTTCTTT. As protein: CASSHRTGNTEAFF.

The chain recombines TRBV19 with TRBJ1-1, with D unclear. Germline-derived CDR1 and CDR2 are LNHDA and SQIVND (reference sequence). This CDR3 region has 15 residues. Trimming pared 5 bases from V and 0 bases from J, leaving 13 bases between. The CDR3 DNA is TGTGCCAGTAGTGGGATGGGTGGCCTGAACACTGAAGCTTTCTTT. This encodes CASSGMGGLNTEAFF.

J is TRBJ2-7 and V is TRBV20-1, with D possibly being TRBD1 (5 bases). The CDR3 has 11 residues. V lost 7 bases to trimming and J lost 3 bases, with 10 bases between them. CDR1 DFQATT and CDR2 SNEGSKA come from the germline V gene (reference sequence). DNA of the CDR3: TGCAGTGTGGGCAGGGACTACGAGCAGTACTTC. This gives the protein CSVGRDYEQYF.

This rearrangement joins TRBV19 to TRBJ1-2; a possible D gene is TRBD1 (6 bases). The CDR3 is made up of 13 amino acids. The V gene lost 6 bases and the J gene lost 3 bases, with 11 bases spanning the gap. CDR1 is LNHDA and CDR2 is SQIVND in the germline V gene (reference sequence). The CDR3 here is CASSYREDYGYTF. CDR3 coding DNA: TGTGCCAGTAGCTACAGGGAAGACTATGGCTACACCTTC.

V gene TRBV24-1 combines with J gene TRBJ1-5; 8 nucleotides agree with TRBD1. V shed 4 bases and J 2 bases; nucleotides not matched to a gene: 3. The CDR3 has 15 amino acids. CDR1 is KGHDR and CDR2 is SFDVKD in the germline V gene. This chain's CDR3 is CATSESGQGNQPQHF. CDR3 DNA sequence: TGTGCCACCAGTGAATCGGGACAGGGCAATCAGCCCCAGCATTTT.

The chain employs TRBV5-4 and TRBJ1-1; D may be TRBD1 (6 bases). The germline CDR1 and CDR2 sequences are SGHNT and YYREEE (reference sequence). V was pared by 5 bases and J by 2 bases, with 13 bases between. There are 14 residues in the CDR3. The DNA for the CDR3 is TGTGCCAGCAGATCCGGGACAATTAACACTGAAGCTTTCTTT. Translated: CASRSGTINTEAFF. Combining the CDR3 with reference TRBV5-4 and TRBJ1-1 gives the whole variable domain ETGVTQSPTHLIKTRGQQVTLRCSSQSGHNTVSWYQQALGQGPQFIFQYYREEENGRGNFPPRFSGLQFPNYSSELNVNALELDDSALYLCASRSGTINTEAFFGQGTRLTVV.

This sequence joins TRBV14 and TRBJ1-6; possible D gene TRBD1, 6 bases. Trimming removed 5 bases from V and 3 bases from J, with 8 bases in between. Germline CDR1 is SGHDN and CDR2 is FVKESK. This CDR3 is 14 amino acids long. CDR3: CASSIQGYNSPLHF. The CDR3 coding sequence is TGTGCCAGCAGCATACAGGGCTATAATTCACCCCTCCACTTT.

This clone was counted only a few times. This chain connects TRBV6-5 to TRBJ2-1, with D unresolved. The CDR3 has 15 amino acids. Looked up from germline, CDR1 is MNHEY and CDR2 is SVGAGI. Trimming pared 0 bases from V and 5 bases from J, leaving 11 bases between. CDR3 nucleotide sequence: TGTGCCAGCAGTTACTCGATTCTTCCGAACAATGAGCAGTTCTTC. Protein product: CASSYSILPNNEQFF.

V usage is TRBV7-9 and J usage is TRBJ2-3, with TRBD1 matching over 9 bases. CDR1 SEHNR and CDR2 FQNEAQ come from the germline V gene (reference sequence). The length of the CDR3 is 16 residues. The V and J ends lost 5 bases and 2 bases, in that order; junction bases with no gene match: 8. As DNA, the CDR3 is TGTGCCAGCAGCGCGTCCGGGACAGGGCACACAGATACGCAGTATTTT. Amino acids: CASSASGTGHTDTQYF.